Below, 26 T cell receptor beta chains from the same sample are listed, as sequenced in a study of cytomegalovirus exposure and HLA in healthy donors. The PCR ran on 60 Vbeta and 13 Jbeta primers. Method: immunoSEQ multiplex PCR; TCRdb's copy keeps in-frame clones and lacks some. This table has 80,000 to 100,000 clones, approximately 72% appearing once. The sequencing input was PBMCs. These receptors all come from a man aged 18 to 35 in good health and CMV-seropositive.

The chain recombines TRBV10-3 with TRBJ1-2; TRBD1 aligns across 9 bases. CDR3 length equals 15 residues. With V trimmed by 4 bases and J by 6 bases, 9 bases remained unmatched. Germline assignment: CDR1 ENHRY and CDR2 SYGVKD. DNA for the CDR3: TGTGCCATCAGTGTGATGAGGGACAGGGTAAATGGCTACACCTTC. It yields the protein CAISVMRDRVNGYTF.

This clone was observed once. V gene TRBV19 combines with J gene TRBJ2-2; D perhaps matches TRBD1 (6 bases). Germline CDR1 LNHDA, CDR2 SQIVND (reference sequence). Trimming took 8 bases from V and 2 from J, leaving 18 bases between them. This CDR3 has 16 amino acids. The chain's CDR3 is CASSGYRDGNTGELFF. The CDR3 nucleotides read TGTGCCAGTTCCGGTTACAGGGATGGTAACACCGGGGAGCTGTTTTTT.

The CDR3: CASSIARGAGYGYTF. DNA for the CDR3: TGTGCCAGTAGTATAGCCCGGGGGGCGGGCTATGGCTACACCTTC. V gene TRBV19 combines with J gene TRBJ1-2; tentative D call: TRBD1 (6 bases). From germline, CDR1 is LNHDA and CDR2 SQIVND (reference sequence). Trimming left V 1 base short and J 4 bases short, with 13 bases between. The CDR3 loop spans 15 amino acids.

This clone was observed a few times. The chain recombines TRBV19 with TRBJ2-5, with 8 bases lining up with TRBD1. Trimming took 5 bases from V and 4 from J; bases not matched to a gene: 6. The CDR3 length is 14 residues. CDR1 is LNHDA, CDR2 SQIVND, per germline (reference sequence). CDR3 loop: CASSPRQGSETQYF. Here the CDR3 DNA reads TGTGCCAGTAGTCCAAGACAGGGGTCAGAGACCCAGTACTTC.

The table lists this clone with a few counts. The CDR3 is CAISTAPGTEAFF. The CDR3 nucleotides read TGTGCCATCAGCACAGCCCCAGGGACTGAAGCTTTCTTT. This chain joins TRBV10-3 and TRBJ1-1; a weak D match, TRBD1 (5 bases). This CDR3 region has 13 residues. Germline CDR1 reads ENHRY; CDR2 reads SYGVKD. V was cut by 6 bases and J by 5 bases, with 13 bases left in between.

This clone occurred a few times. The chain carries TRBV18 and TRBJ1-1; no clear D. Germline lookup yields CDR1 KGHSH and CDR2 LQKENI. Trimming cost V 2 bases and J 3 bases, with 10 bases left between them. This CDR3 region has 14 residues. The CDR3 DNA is TGTGCCAGCTCACCAACAAGGAGCGACACTGAAGCTTTCTTT. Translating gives CASSPTRSDTEAFF.

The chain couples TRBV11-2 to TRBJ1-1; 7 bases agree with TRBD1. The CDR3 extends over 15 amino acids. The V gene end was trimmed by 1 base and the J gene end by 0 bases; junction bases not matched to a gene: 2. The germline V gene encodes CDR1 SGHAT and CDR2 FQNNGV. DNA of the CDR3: TGTGCCAGCAGCTTAGTTCAGGGGGTGAACACTGAAGCTTTCTTT. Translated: CASSLVQGVNTEAFF.

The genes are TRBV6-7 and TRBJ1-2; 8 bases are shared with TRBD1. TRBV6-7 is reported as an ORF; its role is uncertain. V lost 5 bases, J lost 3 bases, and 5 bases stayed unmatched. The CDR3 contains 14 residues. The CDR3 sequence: CASSRRTGHYGYTF. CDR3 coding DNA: TGTGCCAGCAGTAGGAGGACAGGGCACTATGGCTACACCTTC.

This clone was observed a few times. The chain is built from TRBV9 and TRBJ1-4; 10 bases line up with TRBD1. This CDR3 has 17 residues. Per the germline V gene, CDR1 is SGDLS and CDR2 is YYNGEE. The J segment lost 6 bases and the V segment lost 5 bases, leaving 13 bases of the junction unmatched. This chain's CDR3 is CASSRQGAGKLDEKLFF. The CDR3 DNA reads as TGTGCCAGCAGTCGACAGGGGGCAGGGAAACTAGATGAAAAACTGTTTTTT.

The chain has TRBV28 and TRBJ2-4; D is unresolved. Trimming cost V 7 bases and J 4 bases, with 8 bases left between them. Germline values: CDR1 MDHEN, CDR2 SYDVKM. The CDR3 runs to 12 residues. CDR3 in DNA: TGTGCCAGCACCGACACTAAAAACATTCAGTACTTC. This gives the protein CASTDTKNIQYF.

CDR3 residues: CASRPTAMNTEAFF. The DNA for the CDR3 is TGTGCCAGTAGACCGACAGCTATGAACACTGAAGCTTTCTTT. This chain links TRBV19 with TRBJ1-1; tentatively, D is TRBD1 (5 bases). The ends were cut back, 6 bases at V and 0 bases at J, with 11 bases in the middle. CDR1 is LNHDA and CDR2 is SQIVND in the germline V gene (reference sequence). The CDR3 has 14 amino acids.

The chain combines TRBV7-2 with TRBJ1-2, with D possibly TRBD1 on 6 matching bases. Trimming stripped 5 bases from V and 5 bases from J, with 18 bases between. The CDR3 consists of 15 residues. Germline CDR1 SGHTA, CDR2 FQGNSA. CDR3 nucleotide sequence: TGTGCCAGCAGCCAAAGCGGGGGCGATCTGTATGGCTACACCTTC. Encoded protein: CASSQSGGDLYGYTF.

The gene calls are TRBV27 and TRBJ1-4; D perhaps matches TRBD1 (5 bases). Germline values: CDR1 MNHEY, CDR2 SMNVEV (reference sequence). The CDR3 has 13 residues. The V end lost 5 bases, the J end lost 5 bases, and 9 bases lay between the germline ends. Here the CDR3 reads CASSLHRNEKLFF. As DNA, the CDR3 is TGTGCCAGCAGTCTTCACAGGAATGAAAAACTGTTTTTT.

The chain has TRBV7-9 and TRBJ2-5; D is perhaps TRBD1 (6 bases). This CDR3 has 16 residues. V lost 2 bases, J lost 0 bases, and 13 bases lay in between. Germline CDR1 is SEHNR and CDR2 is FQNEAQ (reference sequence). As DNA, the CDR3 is TGTGCCAGCAGCTTACCGGGGACAATGTACCAAGAGACCCAGTACTTC. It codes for CASSLPGTMYQETQYF.

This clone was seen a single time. CDR3 loop: CAWTLRVNTEAFF. The CDR3 bases are TGTGCCTGGACTCTCAGGGTGAACACTGAAGCTTTCTTT. The J gene is TRBJ1-1, the V gene TRBV30, with D perhaps matching TRBD1 (5 bases). Germline CDR1 GTSNPN, CDR2 SVGIG (reference sequence). V was cut by 4 bases and J by 0 bases, with 9 bases left in between. This CDR3 contains 13 residues.

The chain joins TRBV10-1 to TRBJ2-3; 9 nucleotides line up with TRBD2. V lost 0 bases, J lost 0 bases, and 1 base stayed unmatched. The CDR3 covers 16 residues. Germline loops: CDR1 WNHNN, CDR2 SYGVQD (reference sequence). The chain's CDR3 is CASSESLAGSTDTQYF. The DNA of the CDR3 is TGCGCCAGCAGTGAGTCCCTAGCGGGGAGCACAGATACGCAGTATTTT.

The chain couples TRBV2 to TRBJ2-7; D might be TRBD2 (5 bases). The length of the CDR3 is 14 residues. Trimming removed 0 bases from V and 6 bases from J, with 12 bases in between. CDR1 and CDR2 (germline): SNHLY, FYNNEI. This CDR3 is CASSEAGVSVEQYF. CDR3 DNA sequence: TGTGCCAGCAGTGAAGCCGGGGTGTCAGTCGAGCAGTACTTC.

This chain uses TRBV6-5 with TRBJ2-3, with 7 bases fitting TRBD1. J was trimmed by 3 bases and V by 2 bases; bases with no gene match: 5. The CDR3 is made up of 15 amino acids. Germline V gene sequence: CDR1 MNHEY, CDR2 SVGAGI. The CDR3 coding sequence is TGTGCCAGCAGTTACAGGGGACAGCTGACAGATACGCAGTATTTT. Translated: CASSYRGQLTDTQYF.

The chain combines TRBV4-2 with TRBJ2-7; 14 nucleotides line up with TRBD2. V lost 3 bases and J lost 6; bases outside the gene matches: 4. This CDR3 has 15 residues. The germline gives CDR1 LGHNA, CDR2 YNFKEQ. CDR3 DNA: TGTGCCAGCAGCCAGACTAGCGGGGGGGTTCTCGAGCAGTACTTC. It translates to CASSQTSGGVLEQYF.

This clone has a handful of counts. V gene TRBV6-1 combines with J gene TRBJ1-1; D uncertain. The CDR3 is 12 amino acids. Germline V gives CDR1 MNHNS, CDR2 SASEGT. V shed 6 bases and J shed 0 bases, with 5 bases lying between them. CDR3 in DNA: TGTGCCAGCAGGGCAGTGAACACTGAAGCTTTCTTT. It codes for CASRAVNTEAFF.

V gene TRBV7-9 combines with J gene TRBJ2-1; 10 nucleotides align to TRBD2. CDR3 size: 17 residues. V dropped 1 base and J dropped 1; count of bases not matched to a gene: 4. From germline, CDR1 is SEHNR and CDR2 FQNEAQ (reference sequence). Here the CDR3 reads CASSLGLAGLSYNEQFF. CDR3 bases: TGTGCCAGCAGCTTAGGACTAGCGGGCCTATCCTACAATGAGCAGTTCTTC.

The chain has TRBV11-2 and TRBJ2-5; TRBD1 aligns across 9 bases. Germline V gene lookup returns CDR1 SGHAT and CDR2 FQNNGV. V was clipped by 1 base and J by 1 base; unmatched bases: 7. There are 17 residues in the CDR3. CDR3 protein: CASSLVGGQGGQETQYF. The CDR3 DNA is TGTGCCAGCAGCTTAGTAGGGGGACAGGGAGGCCAAGAGACCCAGTACTTC.

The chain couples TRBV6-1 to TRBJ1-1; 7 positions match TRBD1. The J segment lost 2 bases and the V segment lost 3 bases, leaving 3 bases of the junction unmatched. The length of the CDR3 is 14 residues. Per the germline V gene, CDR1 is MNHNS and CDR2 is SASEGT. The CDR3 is CASSERGPNTEAFF. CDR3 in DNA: TGTGCCAGCAGTGAGAGGGGGCCTAACACTGAAGCTTTCTTT.

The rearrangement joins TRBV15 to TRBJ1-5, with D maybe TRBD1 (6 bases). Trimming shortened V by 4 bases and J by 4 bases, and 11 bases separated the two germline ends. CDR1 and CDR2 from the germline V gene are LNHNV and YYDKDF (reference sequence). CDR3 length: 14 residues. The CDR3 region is CATSKRDKNQPQHF. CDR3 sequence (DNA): TGTGCCACCAGCAAGCGGGACAAAAATCAGCCCCAGCATTTT.

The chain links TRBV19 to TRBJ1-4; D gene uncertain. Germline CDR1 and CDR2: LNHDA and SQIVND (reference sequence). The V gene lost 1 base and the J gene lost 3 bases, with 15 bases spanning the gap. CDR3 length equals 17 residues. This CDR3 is CASSIGEGMSPNEKLFF. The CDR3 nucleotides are TGTGCCAGTAGTATAGGGGAGGGAATGTCGCCTAATGAAAAACTGTTTTTT.

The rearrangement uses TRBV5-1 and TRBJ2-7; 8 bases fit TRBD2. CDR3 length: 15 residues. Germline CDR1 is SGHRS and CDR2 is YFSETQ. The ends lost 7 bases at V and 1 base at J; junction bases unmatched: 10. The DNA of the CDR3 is TGCGCCAGCCGGCGTTTGGCGGGGGGTTCCTACGAGCAGTACTTC. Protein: CASRRLAGGSYEQYF.